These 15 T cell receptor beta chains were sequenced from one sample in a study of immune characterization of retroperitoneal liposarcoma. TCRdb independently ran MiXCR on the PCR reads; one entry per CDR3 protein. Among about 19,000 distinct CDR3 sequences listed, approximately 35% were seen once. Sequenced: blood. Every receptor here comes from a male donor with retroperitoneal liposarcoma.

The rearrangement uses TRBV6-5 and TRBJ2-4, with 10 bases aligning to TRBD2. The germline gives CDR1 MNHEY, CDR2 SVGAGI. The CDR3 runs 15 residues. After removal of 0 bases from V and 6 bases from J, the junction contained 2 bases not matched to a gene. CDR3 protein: CASSYSASGRNIQYF. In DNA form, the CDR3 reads TGTGCCAGCAGTTACTCGGCTAGCGGGAGAAACATTCAGTACTTC.

The CDR3 coding sequence is TGTGCCAGCAGTGGCCGGGGCAGCTTCGTTGGGAATGAGCAGTTCTTC. The encoded protein is CASSGRGSFVGNEQFF. The chain carries TRBV6-1 and TRBJ2-1; D tentatively reads TRBD1 or TRBD2 (5 bases each). In germline, CDR1 is MNHNS, CDR2 SASEGT. CDR3 length: 16 residues. Trimming cost V 4 bases and J 7 bases, with 20 bases left between them.

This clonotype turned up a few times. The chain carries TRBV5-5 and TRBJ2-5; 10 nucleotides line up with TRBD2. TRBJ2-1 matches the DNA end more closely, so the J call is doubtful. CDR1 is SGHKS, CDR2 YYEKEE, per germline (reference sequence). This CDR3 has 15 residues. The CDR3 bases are TGTGCCAGCAGCTTCCAGCGGGAGGGCCTCAATGAGCAGTTCTTC. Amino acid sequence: CASSFQREGLNEQFF.

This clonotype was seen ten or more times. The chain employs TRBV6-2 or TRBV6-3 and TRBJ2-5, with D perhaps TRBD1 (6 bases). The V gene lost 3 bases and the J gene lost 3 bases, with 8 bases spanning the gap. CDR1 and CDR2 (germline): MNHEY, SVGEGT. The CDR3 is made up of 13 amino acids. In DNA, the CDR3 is TGTGCCAGCAGTTATAGGACAGAAGAGACCCAGTACTTC. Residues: CASSYRTEETQYF.

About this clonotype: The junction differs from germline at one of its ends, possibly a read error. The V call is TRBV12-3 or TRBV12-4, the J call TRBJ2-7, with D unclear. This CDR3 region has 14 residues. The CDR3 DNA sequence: TGTGCCAGCAGCGTGGCTGCACTCTCCTACGAGCAGTCCTTC. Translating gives CASSVAALSYEQSF.

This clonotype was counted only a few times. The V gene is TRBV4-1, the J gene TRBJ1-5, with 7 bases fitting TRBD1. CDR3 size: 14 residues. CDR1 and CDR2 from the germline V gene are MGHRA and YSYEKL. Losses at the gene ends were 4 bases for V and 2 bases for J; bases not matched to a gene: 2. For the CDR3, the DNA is TGCGCCAGCAGCCCCGGACAGGGCAATCAGCCCCAGCATTTT. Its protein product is CASSPGQGNQPQHF.

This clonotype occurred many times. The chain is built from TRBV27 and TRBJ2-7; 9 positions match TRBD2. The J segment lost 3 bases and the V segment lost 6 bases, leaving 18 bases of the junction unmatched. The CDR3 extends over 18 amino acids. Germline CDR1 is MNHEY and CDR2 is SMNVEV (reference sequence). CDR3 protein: CASSPRPDPAGGNYEQYF. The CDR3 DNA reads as TGTGCCAGCAGCCCCCGACCCGACCCAGCGGGAGGCAACTACGAGCAGTACTTC.

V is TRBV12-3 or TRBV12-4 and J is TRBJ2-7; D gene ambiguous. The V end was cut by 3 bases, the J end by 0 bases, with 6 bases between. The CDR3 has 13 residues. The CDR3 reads CASSLASSYEQYF. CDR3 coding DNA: TGTGCCAGCAGTTTGGCTAGCTCCTACGAGCAGTACTTC.

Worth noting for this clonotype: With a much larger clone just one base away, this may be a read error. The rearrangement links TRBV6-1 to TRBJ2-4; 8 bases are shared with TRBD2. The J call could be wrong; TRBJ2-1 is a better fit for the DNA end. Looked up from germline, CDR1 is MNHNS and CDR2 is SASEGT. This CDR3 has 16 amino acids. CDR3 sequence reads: CASSRTGTRGDYAQFF. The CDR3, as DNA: TGTGCCAGCAGTCGTACCGGGACTAGGGGAGATTACGCGCAGTTCTTC.

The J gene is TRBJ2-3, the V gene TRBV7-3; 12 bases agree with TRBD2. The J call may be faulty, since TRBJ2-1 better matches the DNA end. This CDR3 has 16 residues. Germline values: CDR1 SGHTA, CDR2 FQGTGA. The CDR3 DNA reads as TGTGCCAGCAGCTCCCGCCCTAGCGGGAGGGCGCATGAGCAGTTCTTC. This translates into CASSSRPSGRAHEQFF.

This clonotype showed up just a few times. The CDR3 nucleotides are TGTGCCAGCAGCTTAGTAGGCTTCTCCTACGAGCAGTACTTC. Its translation is CASSLVGFSYEQYF. This chain uses TRBV11-3 with TRBJ2-4; D unresolved. The DNA matches TRBJ2-7 better at its end, which makes the J call doubtful. CDR3 size: 14 residues. CDR1 is SGHNT and CDR2 is YENEEA in the germline V gene.

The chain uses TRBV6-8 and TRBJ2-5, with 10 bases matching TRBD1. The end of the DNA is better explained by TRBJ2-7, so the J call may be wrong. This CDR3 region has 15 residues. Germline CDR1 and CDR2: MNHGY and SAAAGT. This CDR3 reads CASRRQGAGRYEQYF. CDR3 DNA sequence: TGTGCCAGCAGGAGACAGGGGGCGGGCCGGTACGAGCAGTACTTC.

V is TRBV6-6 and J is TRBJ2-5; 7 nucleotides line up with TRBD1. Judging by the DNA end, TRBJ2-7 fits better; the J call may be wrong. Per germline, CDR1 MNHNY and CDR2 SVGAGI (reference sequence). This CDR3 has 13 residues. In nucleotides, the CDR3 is TGTGCCAGCAGTCCTGGGACAGCTTACGAGCAGTACTTC. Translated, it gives CASSPGTAYEQYF.

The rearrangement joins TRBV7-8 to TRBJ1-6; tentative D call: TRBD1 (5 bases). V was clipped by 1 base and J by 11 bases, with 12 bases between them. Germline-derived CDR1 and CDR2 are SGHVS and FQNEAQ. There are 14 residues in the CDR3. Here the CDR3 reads CASSLVQDQAPLHF. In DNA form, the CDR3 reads TGTGCCAGCAGCTTAGTACAGGATCAGGCACCCCTCCACTTT.

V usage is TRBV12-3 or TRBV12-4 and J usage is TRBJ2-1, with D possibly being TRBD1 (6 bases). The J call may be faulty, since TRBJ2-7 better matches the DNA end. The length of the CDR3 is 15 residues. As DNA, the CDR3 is TGTGCCAGCAGCCGCTCCGGGACAAACTCCTACGAGCAGTACTTC. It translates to CASSRSGTNSYEQYF.